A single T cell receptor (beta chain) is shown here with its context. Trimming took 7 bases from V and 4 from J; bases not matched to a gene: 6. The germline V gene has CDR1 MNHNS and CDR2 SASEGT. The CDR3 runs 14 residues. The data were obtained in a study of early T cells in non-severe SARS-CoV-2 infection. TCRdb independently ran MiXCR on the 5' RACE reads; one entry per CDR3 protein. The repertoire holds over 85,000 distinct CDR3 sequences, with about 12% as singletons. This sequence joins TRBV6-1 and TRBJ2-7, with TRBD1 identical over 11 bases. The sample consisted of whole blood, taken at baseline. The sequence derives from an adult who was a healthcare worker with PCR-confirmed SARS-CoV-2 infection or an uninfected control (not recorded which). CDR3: CASTVGTGGYEQYF. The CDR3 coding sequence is TGTGCCAGCACCGTTGGGACAGGGGGGTACGAGCAGTACTTC.